The T cell receptor beta chain under discussion was sequenced for a study of T cells in Graves' hyperthyroidism and ophthalmopathy. Background on the study: At the time of initial diagnosis and before any treatment, peripheral blood was collected.

The V and J ends lost 6 bases and 4 bases respectively, with 12 bases between them. This CDR3 contains 13 residues. CDR1 LNHDA and CDR2 SQIVND come from the germline V gene (reference sequence). Graves' hyperthyroidism was deemed stable given no ophthalmopathy progression within 18 months. Patients having uncontrolled infection, another autoimmune disease, pregnancy or lactation were not included. This clonotype was found a few times. TCR beta CDR3 region amplification was performed from RNA transcripts. An initial round of RT-PCR targeting the TCR CDR3 relied on the HTBI primer set. TCRdb itself ran the multiplex PCR reads through MiXCR, one entry per CDR3 protein. The sample yields approximately 640,000 distinct CDR3 sequences, around 15% seen once.

The receptor's source is a woman aged 25 to 39 with Graves' hyperthyroidism. The J gene is TRBJ1-2, the V gene TRBV19; a weak D match, TRBD1 (6 bases). Sequencing was performed on blood. This CDR3 reads CASSYRDTYGYTF. The CDR3 DNA reads TGTGCCAGTAGCTACCGGGACACCTATGGCTACACCTTC.